This TCR beta chain came from a study of blood T cell repertoires in COVID-19. Trimming removed 3 bases from V and 6 bases from J, with 18 bases in between. Germline loops: CDR1 WNHNN, CDR2 SYGVQD (reference sequence). The CDR3 covers 15 residues. Only in-frame clones appear in the TCRdb table, and some are missing; sequencing was by immunoSEQ multiplex PCR. The sample yields 200,000 to 250,000 clones, roughly 90% seen once. This clone was recorded once. Sample: PBMCs or T cells enriched from blood (not recorded which). The source of this sequence is a man aged 18-30 years with acute COVID-19. The genes are TRBV10-1 and TRBJ2-7, with D possibly being TRBD2 (7 bases). CDR3: CASSDGYGGASEQYF. For the CDR3, the DNA is TGCGCCAGCAGTGACGGGTATGGGGGGGCGAGCGAGCAGTACTTC.